This is a list of T cell receptor beta chains from one sample in a study of lymphopenia after photon versus proton radiotherapy. Using immunoSEQ multiplex PCR, the repertoire was profiled, and TCRdb retains in-frame clones only, with some absent. The repertoire has 30,000 to 35,000 clones, roughly nine tenths of them found once; the top ten carry about 6.6%. The sequencing here drew on peripheral blood, taken from a patient treated with proton-based radiotherapy. All receptors come from a woman aged 65 to 85 with pancreatic cancer. Some clones in this sample may be carry-over from other donors' samples. Each CDR3 is given without its conserved first and last residue. The size entry is marked missing in some rows and otherwise reads once, few, many or a size class.

>TRBV28|-|TRBJ2-5
ASSPRLVGGETQY
>TRBV4-1|-|TRBJ2-3
ASSQTPSSSGKVLGTDTQY
>TRBV4-3|-|TRBJ1-2
ASSQADSVRGYT
>TRBV4-1|-|TRBJ2-5
ASSQVGYQETQY
>TRBV4-3|-|TRBJ1-2
ASSQDRGEWTGWSGYT
>TRBV9|-|TRBJ2-7
ASSVGGTGEWEQY
>TRBV28|-|TRBJ2-2
ASSLSVAPANTGELF
>TRBV28|-|TRBJ2-7
VCFGGRAYEQY
>TRBV18|-|TRBJ2-7
ASSPSTGSSYEQY
>TRBV6-6|-|TRBJ1-3
ASSYSPEEGNTIY
>TRBV19|-|TRBJ1-2
ASSIESTNYGYT
>TRBV4-3|-|TRBJ1-5
ASSQVAQWNQPQH
>TRBV5-1|-|TRBJ1-5
ASSLAGGGNQPQH
>TRBV7-2|-|TRBJ1-5
ASSPSFLVSNQPQH
>TRBV7-6|-|TRBJ1-1
ASSPGQENTEAF
>TRBV21-1|-|TRBJ1-4
ASRGQGEEKLF
>TRBV9|-|TRBJ2-1
ASSEGGAGVGNEQF
>TRBV28|-|TRBJ2-3
ASSQPGTSTDTQY
>TRBV10-2|once|TRBJ1-5
ASRDNRVWNQPQH
>TRBV27|few|TRBJ2-7
ASSRTGGMVEY
>TRBV7-9|-|TRBJ1-3
ASSRPDRGDTIY
>TRBV19|-|TRBJ2-7
ASRQTGGTYEQY
>TRBV7-2|-|TRBJ2-7
ASSFGTSGRSEQY
>TRBV9|-|TRBJ2-7
ASSVSLAAHYEQY
>TRBV28|-|TRBJ2-7
ASSTLPYEQY
>TRBV2|-|TRBJ1-2
ASSGTGYDNYGYT
>TRBV7-2|-|TRBJ2-7
ASRLAVAPEQY
>TRBV5-1|few|TRBJ1-3
ASSLDSSGNTIY
>TRBV29-1|once|TRBJ2-7
SVEELAGRWGEQY
>TRBV12-5|-|TRBJ2-5
ASGLGLGLAGAEGETQY
>TRBV5-5|-|TRBJ2-5
ASSFSPVQETQY
>TRBV21-1|-|TRBJ1-6
ASSPEAGTLHSPLH
>TRBV19|-|TRBJ2-5
ASRASREETQY
>TRBV7-2|-|TRBJ2-7
ASSLFGGSDYEQY
>TRBV7-9|once|TRBJ2-7
ASSLNERGEQY
>TRBV19|-|TRBJ1-5
ASSMTGGYGQPQH
>TRBV6-5|-|TRBJ2-2
ASSSPRGGTGELF
>TRBV6-1|-|TRBJ2-7
ASTLNKYYEQY
>TRBV27|-|TRBJ1-3
ASSFWGARDTIY
>TRBV5-1|-|TRBJ2-7
ASSLTGAEQY
>TRBV28|-|TRBJ1-1
ATRLQGPNTEAF
>TRBV19|-|TRBJ1-1
ASSIGPDGGGEAF
>TRBV4-1|few|TRBJ2-1
ASSPGEGRRQF
>TRBV7-2|-|TRBJ2-3
ASSLLRRTDTQY
>TRBV7-2|-|TRBJ1-6
ASSLVVGQDSPLH
>TRBV7-9|-|TRBJ1-1
ASRGTGANTEAF
>TRBV5-8|-|TRBJ2-1
ASSPWTGHEQF
>TRBV4-3|-|TRBJ2-3
ASSRYSTGENTQY